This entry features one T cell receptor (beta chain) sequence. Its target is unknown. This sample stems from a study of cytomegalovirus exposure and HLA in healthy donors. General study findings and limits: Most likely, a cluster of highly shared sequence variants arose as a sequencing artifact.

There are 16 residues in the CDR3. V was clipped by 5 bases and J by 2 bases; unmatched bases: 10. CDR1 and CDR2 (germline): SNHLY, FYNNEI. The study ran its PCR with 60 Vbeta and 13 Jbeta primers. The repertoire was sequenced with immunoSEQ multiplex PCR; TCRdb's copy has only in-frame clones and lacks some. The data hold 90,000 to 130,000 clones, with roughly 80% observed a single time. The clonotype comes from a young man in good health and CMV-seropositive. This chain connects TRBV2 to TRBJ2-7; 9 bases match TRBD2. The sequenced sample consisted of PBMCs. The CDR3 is CASSIAGAIPPYEQYF. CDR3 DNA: TGTGCCAGCAGTATAGCGGGGGCCATTCCTCCCTACGAGCAGTACTTC.